These 5 T cell receptor beta chains share one sample of origin, sequenced in a study of graft-versus-host responses after intestinal transplantation (dated by TCRdb to the early 2020s). Their antigens remain unidentified. Explained via the paper, the time point label denotes: cells obtained before transplantation from donor or recipient. The library came from the immunoSEQ multiplex PCR assay. TCRdb took this table from immuneACCESS and kept in-frame rearrangements with V and J called. Such tables lack part of the clones; where checked against another copy, unresolved V genes explain under half of the gap, and the rest is unexplained. Within this sample are roughly 100,000 clones, with about 90% of them counted one time only. The ten largest clones add up to over 0.055% of the sample. The sample here was unstimulated CD8+ T cells sorted from spleen or lymph node cells, taken before transplant. These receptors came from a human donor who was the organ donor for an intestinal transplant.

The rearrangement uses TRBV4-2 and TRBJ2-7; D not certain. Trimming removed 2 bases from V and 5 bases from J, with 10 bases in between. The CDR3 is made up of 13 amino acids. CDR1 and CDR2 (germline): LGHNA, YNFKEQ. CDR3 amino acids: CASSQTTSHEQYF. The CDR3 DNA reads as TGTGCCAGCAGCCAAACGACTTCTCACGAGCAGTACTTC.

This clone has only one observation. V usage is TRBV10-2 and J usage is TRBJ2-5; tentatively, D is TRBD2 (5 bases). Germline CDR1 is WSHSY and CDR2 is SAAADI. This CDR3 comprises 12 residues. V dropped 7 bases and J dropped 5 bases, with 11 bases sitting between them. The CDR3 protein is CASTLPGETQYF. The DNA for the CDR3 is TGCGCCAGCACCCTGCCGGGGGAGACCCAGTACTTC.

V gene TRBV6-6 combines with J gene TRBJ2-5; D gene uncertain. Germline V gives CDR1 MNHNY, CDR2 SVGAGI (reference sequence). This CDR3 has 14 amino acids. Trimming took off 2 bases at V and 2 bases at J, with 9 bases between the two ends. CDR3 sequence: CASSYLARQETQYF. In DNA form, the CDR3 reads TGTGCCAGCAGTTACCTCGCTAGGCAAGAGACCCAGTACTTC.

The V gene is TRBV5-1, the J gene TRBJ2-2; tentative D call: TRBD2 (6 bases). With 1 base removed from V and 4 bases from J, the gap between germline ends came to 20 bases. From germline, CDR1 is SGHRS and CDR2 YFSETQ. CDR3 size: 18 residues. In nucleotides, the CDR3 is TGCGCCAGCAGCTTGTGGGGTGCTAGCGATGGTTTCACCGGGGAGCTGTTTTTT. Protein sequence: CASSLWGASDGFTGELFF.

The rearrangement joins TRBV7-9 to TRBJ2-2; 8 bases are a match to TRBD2. V lost 1 base to trimming and J lost 6 bases; unmatched junction nucleotides: 7. Germline V lookup: CDR1 SEHNR, CDR2 FQNEAQ (reference sequence). The CDR3 has 16 amino acids. The DNA for the CDR3 is TGTGCCAGCAGCTTAGGCTGGGCTAGCGGGTCCGGGGAGCTGTTTTTT. Its translation is CASSLGWASGSGELFF. Using reference TRBV7-9 and TRBJ2-2 for the parts outside the CDR3, the full variable domain is DTGVSQNPRHKITKRGQNVTFRCDPISEHNRLYWYRQTLGQGPEFLTYFQNEAQLEKSRLLSDRFSAERPKGSFSTLEIQRTEQGDSAMYLCASSLGWASGSGELFFGEGSRLTVL.